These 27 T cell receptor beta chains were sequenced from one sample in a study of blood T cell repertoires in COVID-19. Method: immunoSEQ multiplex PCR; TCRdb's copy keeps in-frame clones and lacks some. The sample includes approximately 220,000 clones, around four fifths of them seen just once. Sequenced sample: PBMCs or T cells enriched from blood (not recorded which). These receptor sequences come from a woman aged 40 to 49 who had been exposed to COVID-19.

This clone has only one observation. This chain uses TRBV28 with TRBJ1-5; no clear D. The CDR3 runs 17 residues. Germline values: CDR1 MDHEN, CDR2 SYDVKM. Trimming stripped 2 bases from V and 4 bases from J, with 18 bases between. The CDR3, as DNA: TGTGCCAGCAGTTTACATGGTTTGTTATCGGGAAATCAGCCCCAGCATTTT. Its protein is CASSLHGLLSGNQPQHF.

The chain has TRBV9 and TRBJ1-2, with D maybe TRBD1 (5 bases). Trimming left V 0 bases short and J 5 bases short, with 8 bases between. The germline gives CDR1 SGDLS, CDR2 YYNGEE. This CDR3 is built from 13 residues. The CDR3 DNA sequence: TGTGCCAGCAGCGTAGGACAGAGTTATGGCTACACCTTC. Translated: CASSVGQSYGYTF.

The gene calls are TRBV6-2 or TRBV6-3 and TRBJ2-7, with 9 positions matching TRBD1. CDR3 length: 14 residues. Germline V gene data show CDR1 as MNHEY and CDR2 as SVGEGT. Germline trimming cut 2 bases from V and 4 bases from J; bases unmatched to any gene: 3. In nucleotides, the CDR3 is TGTGCCAGCAGTTACCTGACAGGGGGATACGAGCAGTACTTC. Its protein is CASSYLTGGYEQYF.

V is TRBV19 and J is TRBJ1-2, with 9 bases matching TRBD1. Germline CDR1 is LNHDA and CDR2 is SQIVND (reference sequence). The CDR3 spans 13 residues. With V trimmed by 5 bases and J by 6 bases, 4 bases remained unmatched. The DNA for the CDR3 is TGTGCCAGTAGTCAGGGGACAGGGAATGGCTACACCTTC. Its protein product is CASSQGTGNGYTF.

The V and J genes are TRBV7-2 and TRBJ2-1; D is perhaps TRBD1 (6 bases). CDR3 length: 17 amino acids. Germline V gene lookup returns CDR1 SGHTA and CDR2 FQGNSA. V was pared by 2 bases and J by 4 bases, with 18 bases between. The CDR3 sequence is CASSLRGWQGNYNEQFF. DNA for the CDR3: TGTGCCAGCAGCTTAAGGGGGTGGCAGGGGAATTACAATGAGCAGTTCTTC.

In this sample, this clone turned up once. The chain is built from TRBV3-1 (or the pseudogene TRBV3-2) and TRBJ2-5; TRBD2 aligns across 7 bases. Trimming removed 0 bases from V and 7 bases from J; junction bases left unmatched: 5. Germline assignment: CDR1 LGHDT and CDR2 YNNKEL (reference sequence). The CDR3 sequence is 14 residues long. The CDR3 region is CASSQEGGRATQYF. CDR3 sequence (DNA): TGTGCCAGCAGCCAAGAGGGTGGGAGGGCGACCCAGTACTTC.

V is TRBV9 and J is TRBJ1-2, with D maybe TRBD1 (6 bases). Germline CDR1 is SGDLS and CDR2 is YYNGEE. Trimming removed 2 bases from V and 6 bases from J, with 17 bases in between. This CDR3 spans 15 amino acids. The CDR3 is CASSVWGQGGNGYTF. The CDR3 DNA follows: TGTGCCAGCAGCGTGTGGGGGCAAGGGGGAAATGGCTACACCTTC.

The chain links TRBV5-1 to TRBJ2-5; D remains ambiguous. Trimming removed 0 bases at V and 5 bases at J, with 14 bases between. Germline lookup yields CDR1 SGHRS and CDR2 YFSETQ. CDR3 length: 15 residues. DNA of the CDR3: TGCGCCAGCAGCTTGGCGGAGCCGACGAGGGAGACCCAGTACTTC. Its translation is CASSLAEPTRETQYF. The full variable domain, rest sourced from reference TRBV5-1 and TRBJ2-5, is KAGVTQTPRYLIKTRGQQVTLSCSPISGHRSVSWYQQTPGQGLQFLFEYFSETQRNKGNFPGRFSGRQFSNSRSEMNVSTLELGDSALYLCASSLAEPTRETQYFGPGTRLLVL.

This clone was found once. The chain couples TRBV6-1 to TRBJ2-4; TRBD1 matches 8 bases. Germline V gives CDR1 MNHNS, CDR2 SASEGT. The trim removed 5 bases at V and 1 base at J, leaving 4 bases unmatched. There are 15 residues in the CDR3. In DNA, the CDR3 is TGTGCCAGCAGTATGCGGACAGGGGCCAAAAACATTCAGTACTTC. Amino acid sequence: CASSMRTGAKNIQYF.

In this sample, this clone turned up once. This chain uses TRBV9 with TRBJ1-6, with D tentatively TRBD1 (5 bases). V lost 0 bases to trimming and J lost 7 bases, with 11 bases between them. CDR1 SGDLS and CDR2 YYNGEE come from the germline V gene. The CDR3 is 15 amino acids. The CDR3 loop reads CASSVGAGNNSPLHF. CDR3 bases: TGTGCCAGCAGCGTAGGGGCAGGGAACAATTCACCCCTCCACTTT.

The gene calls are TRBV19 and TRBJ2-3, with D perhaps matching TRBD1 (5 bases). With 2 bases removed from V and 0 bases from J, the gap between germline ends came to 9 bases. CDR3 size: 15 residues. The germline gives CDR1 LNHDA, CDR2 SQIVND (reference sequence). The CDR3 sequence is CASSIKQESTDTQYF. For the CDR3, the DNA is TGTGCCAGTAGTATAAAACAGGAAAGCACAGATACGCAGTATTTT.

CDR3 protein: CASSEAGASGVRDNEQFF. In nucleotides, the CDR3 is TGTGCCAGCAGTGAAGCAGGGGCTAGCGGGGTTAGGGACAATGAGCAGTTCTTC. The gene calls are TRBV6-1 and TRBJ2-1; 9 nucleotides line up with TRBD2. Per the germline V gene, CDR1 is MNHNS and CDR2 is SASEGT. Trimming removed 0 bases from V and 5 bases from J; junction bases left unmatched: 11. CDR3 size: 18 residues.

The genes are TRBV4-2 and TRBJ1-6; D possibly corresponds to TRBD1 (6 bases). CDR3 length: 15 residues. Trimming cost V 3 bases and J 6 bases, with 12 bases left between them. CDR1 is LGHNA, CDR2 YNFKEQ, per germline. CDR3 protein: CASSQGTNSNSPLHF. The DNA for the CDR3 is TGTGCCAGCAGCCAGGGGACAAATTCTAATTCACCCCTCCACTTT.

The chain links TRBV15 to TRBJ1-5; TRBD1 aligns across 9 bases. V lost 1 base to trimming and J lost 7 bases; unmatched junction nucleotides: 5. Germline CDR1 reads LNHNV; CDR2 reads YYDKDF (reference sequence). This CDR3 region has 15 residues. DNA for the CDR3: TGTGCCACCAGCAGAGGTGGGACAGGGTTGCAGCCCCAGCATTTT. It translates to CATSRGGTGLQPQHF.

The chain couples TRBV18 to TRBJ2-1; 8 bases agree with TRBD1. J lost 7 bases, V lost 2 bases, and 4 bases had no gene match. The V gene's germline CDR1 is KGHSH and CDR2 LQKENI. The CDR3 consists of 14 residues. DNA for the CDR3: TGTGCCAGCTCACCAGCGACAGGGGAGAATGAGCAGTTCTTC. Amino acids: CASSPATGENEQFF.

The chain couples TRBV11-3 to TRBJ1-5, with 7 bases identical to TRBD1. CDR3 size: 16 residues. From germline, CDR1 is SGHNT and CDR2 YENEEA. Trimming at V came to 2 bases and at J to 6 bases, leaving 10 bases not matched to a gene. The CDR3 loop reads CASSLSYARGRQPQHF. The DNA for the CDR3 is TGTGCCAGCAGCTTATCATACGCGAGGGGGCGTCAGCCCCAGCATTTT.

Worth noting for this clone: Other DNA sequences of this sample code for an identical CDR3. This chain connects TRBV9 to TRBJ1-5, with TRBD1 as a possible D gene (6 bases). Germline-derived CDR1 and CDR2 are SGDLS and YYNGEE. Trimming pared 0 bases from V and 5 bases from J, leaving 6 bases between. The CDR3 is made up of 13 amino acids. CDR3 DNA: TGTGCCAGCAGCGTAGGGGGGCATCAGCCCCAGCATTTT. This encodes CASSVGGHQPQHF.

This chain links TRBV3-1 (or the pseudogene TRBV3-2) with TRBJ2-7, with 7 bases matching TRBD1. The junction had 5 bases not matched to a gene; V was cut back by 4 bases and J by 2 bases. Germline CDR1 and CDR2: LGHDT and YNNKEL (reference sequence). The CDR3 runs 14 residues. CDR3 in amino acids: CASSPRQGTYEQYF. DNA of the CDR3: TGTGCCAGCAGCCCACGACAGGGCACCTACGAGCAGTACTTC.

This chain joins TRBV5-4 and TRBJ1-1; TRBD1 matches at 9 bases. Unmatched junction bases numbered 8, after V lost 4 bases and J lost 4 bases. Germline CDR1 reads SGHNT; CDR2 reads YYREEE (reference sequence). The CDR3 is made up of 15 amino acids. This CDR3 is CASSLPQGAGTEAFF. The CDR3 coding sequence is TGTGCCAGCAGCCTACCACAGGGGGCTGGCACTGAAGCTTTCTTT.

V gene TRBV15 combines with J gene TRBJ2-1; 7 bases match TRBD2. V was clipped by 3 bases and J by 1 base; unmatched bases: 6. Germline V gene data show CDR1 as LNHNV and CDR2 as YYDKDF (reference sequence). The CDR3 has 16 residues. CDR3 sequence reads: CATSSDRGDSYNEQFF. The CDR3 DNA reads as TGTGCCACCAGCAGCGACCGGGGGGATTCCTACAATGAGCAGTTCTTC.

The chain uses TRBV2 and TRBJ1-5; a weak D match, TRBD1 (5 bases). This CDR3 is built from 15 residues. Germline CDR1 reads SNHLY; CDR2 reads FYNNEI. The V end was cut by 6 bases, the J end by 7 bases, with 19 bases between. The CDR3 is CASSRRAGPRQPQHF. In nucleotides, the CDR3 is TGTGCCAGCAGCAGGAGAGCAGGGCCCCGACAGCCCCAGCATTTT.

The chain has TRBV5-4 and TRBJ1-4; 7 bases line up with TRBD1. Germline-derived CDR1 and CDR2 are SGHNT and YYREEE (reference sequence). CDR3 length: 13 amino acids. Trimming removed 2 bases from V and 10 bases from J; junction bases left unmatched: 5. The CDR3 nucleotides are TGTGCCAGCAGCTTAACAGGGGAAGGAAAACTGTTTTTT. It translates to CASSLTGEGKLFF.

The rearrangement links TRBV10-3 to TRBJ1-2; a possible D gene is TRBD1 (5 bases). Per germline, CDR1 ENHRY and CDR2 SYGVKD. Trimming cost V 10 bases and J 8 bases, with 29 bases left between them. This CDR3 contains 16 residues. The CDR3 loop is CATRDLDGSTLRGYTF. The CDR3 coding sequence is TGTGCCACCCGGGACTTGGACGGCTCCACCCTGAGGGGCTACACCTTC.

CDR3 residues: CASSPRQNTGELFF. The CDR3, as DNA: TGTGCCAGCAGTCCCCGACAGAACACCGGGGAGCTGTTTTTT. The V and J genes are TRBV6-2 or TRBV6-3 and TRBJ2-2; D is unclear. CDR3 length: 14 residues. Germline V CDR1 and CDR2: MNHEY, SVGEGT. V lost 5 bases and J 1 base, leaving 8 bases between the germline ends.

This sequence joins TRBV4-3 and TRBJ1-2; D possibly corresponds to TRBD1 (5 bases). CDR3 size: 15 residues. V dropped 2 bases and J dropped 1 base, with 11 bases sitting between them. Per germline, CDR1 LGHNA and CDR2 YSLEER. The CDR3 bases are TGCGCCAGCAGCCAACTCCAACAGGTTAACTATGGCTACACCTTC. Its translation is CASSQLQQVNYGYTF.

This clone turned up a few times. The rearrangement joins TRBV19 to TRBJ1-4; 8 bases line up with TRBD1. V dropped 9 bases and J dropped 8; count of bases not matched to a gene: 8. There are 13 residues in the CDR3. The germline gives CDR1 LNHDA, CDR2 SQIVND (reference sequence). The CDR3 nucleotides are TGTGCCAGCATGGACAGGGCTGACGAAAAACTGTTTTTT. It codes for CASMDRADEKLFF. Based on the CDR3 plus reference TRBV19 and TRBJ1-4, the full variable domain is DGGITQSPKYLFRKEGQNVTLSCEQNLNHDAMYWYRQDPGQGLRLIYYSQIVNDFQKGDIAEGYSVSREKKESFPLTVTSAQKNPTAFYLCASMDRADEKLFFGSGTQLSVL.

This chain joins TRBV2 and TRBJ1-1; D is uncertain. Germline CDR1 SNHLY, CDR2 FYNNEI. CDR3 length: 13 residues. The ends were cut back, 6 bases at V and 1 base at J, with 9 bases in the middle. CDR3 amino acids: CASSATENTEAFF. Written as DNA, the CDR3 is TGTGCCAGCAGCGCAACAGAGAACACTGAAGCTTTCTTT.